Listed below are T cell receptor beta chains from one sample, sequenced in a study of T-cell reconstitution after alpha-beta-depleted transplantation in children. TCRdb redid the calling of the PCR reads with MiXCR, one entry per CDR3 protein. The sample yields 80,000 or so distinct CDR3 sequences, 13% to 15% seen once. The sample was PBMCs, mostly from graft donor cells, taken 180 days after TCRalphabeta/CD19-depleted stem cell transplant. The receptors were sampled from a male patient aged 2 to 9 who had a stem cell transplant for acute lymphoblastic leukemia, so the T cells may come from the graft donor. Each CDR3 is given without its conserved first and last residue. Each record gives: CDR3 length, D gene, V gene, J gene, CDR3 protein. The D gene is left open where the match is weak.

12	.	TRBV9	TRBJ1-1	ASSVGPMNTEAF
15	.	TRBV7-2	TRBJ2-1	ASSSGTLPYNYGEQF
14	.	TRBV4-3	TRBJ2-7	ASSQGTGHPIYEQY
15	TRBD1	TRBV6-5	TRBJ1-5	ASSTTSLGTGRQPQH
12	.	TRBV20-1	TRBJ2-7	SARVSGATYEQY
10	.	TRBV28	TRBJ1-1	ASSLLGQQAF
12	.	TRBV7-8	TRBJ2-3	ASSLGRGTDTQY
13	.	TRBV6-5	TRBJ1-5	ASSALRGFNQPQH
13	.	TRBV28	TRBJ2-7	ASSLRTSPTYEQY
13	TRBD1	TRBV24-1	TRBJ1-5	ATSDHDRGNQPQH
12	TRBD1	TRBV20-1	TRBJ2-5	SARETGAPETQY
12	.	TRBV11-2	TRBJ2-3	ASSFSGVMNTQY
10	.	TRBV5-1	TRBJ2-1	ASYSIRVEQF
13	.	TRBV7-2	TRBJ2-7	ASSLRLEWNYEQY
14	.	TRBV4-3	TRBJ2-7	ASSLRSRRIQHEQY
12	TRBD1	TRBV20-1	TRBJ2-7	SARDGTVGYEQY
16	TRBD1	TRBV9	TRBJ2-6	ASSVGAGGEAGANVLT
11	.	TRBV5-1	TRBJ1-1	ASSPLEGTEAF
14	TRBD1	TRBV7-2	TRBJ2-7	ASRLYSGTGTYEQY
16	TRBD2	TRBV5-1	TRBJ2-3	ASSLVGLAGFLPDTQY
13	.	TRBV6-1	TRBJ1-5	ASSEAGTLVQPQH
12	TRBD2	TRBV5-1	TRBJ2-3	ASSPGLAGETQY
9	.	TRBV6-6	TRBJ1-6	ASSYPSFLH
12	.	TRBV4-3	TRBJ2-3	ASSPTDSQDTQY
10	TRBD2	TRBV12-3/TRBV12-4	TRBJ2-4	ASSGSGRAGS
14	.	TRBV24-1	TRBJ1-3	ATSDSDRSSGNTIY
12	TRBD1	TRBV6-5	TRBJ1-1	ASSWDSYGAEAF
13	.	TRBV7-9	TRBJ2-1	ASSSRVPSRREQF
13	.	TRBV11-2	TRBJ2-3	ASSSRGGGTDTQY
14	.	TRBV7-2	TRBJ2-2	ASSLGPRWKAGELF
11	.	TRBV20-1	TRBJ1-3	SAQLSSGNTIY
14	TRBD1	TRBV28	TRBJ2-7	ASSVSRGPLSYEQY
13	.	TRBV12-3/TRBV12-4	TRBJ2-2	ASSASGTLTGELF
14	.	TRBV24-1	TRBJ1-4	ATSDPGRAGEEKLF
13	TRBD1	TRBV7-8	TRBJ2-1	ASSLQDRGRNEQF
12	.	TRBV23-1	TRBJ2-7	ASSCLRGAYEQY
13	.	TRBV7-8	TRBJ2-2	ASSRDKGGNGELF
12	.	TRBV9	TRBJ1-2	ASSVGTEGYGYT
13	.	TRBV10-3	TRBJ1-1	AIEIGTPLNTEAF
13	.	TRBV29-1	TRBJ1-2	SVGDPGEAVYGYT
10	TRBD1	TRBV6-6	TRBJ2-3	ASSGQTDTQY
11	.	TRBV5-6	TRBJ2-5	ASRSDGQETQY
15	TRBD1	TRBV7-2	TRBJ1-5	ASGGGAGQGTNQPQH
12	.	TRBV5-6	TRBJ1-1	ASSLSGPNTEAF
10	.	TRBV20-1	TRBJ1-4	SARDQGEKLF
14	TRBD1	TRBV3-1	TRBJ2-7	ASSQAPGTGFYEQY
9	.	TRBV20-1	TRBJ2-5	SARDYQGAY
15	TRBD2	TRBV24-1	TRBJ2-7	ATSTGLAGGPAYEQY
16	TRBD2	TRBV10-3	TRBJ2-1	AIGGGLAGGGSYNEQF
13	.	TRBV20-1	TRBJ1-6	SASQTVGYNSPLH
13	.	TRBV27	TRBJ2-7	ASSLLKGRAYEQY
13	.	TRBV7-9	TRBJ1-4	ASSLRWGSNEKLF
17	TRBD1	TRBV10-3	TRBJ1-5	ANTGRPGTGVWGNQPQH
13	TRBD1	TRBV5-1	TRBJ1-4	ASRMDRDRNEKLF
11	TRBD1	TRBV2	TRBJ1-1	AGSGQGGTEAF
16	TRBD2	TRBV7-8	TRBJ2-1	ASSPQFTSGRYYNEQF